This T cell receptor (beta chain) appears in the sequencing data of a study of post-analysis software for immune sequencing data. As for the study in general: There were relapsing-remitting, secondary progressive and progressive-relapsing multiple sclerosis among the disease courses included. Study-level results: Significantly decreased normalized Chao1 diversity was recorded for multiple sclerosis patients relative to controls.

The TCR beta cDNA libraries contained unique molecular identifiers. The authors obtained about 520,000 cDNA molecules from about 0.94 to 9.7 million T cells. TCRdb re-called the PCR reads through MiXCR, storing one row per CDR3 protein. The table has some 690,000 distinct CDR3 sequences, 25% to 30% seen once. This clonotype was observed a few times. Its target is not known. The sequence came from a girl aged 10-17 years with multiple sclerosis. Specimen: blood.

As DNA, the CDR3 is TGCAGCGTTGAAGAGTTGGTTGCAGATACGCAGTATTTT. Translation: CSVEELVADTQYF. The genes are TRBV29-1 and TRBJ2-3; D remains ambiguous. Germline loops: CDR1 SQVTM, CDR2 ANQGSEA. The CDR3 length is 13 residues. Between the trimmed V and J ends, which lost 0 bases and 4 bases, there was a span of 8 bases.